This is a list of T cell receptor beta chains from one sample in a study of shared clonotypes between healthy human individuals. The assay was immunoSEQ multiplex PCR, and TCRdb's table has in-frame clones only and misses some. The sample shows 2 million to 2.5 million clones, more than 85% of them seen only once. Input material: naive CD4+ T cells from PBMCs. These receptors all come from a man younger than 30 in good health. Some clones in this sample may be carry-over from other donors' samples. The CDR3 runs from the conserved cysteine through the conserved F or W. D genes are given only for firm matches. Not every row has a clone size; where given, it reads once, few, many or a size class.

>NA|TRBD1|TRBV6-5|TRBJ1-6
CASSYTRGSNSPLHF
TGTGCCAGCAGTTACACCAGGGGGAGTAATTCACCCCTCCACTTT
>NA|NA|TRBV23-1|TRBJ2-2
CASSQIPAGNTGELFF
TGCGCCAGCAGTCAGATCCCGGCGGGGAACACCGGGGAGCTGTTTTTT
>NA|TRBD2|TRBV30|TRBJ2-1
CAWSVGSSGRYNEQFF
TGTGCCTGGAGTGTAGGGTCTAGCGGGCGCTACAATGAGCAGTTCTTC
>NA|TRBD2|TRBV29-1|TRBJ2-3
CSVLAGGTDTQYF
TGCAGCGTTCTAGCGGGAGGCACAGATACGCAGTATTTT
>NA|NA|TRBV6-1|TRBJ2-7
CASSAYPMLPYEQYF
TGTGCCAGCAGTGCATATCCCATGCTCCCCTACGAGCAGTACTTC
>NA|NA|TRBV5-1|TRBJ2-1
CASSLLSGSYNEQFF
TGCGCCAGCAGCTTGTTGTCGGGCTCCTACAATGAGCAGTTCTTC
>NA|NA|TRBV6-5|TRBJ1-3
CASSRDYGNTIYF
TGTGCCAGCAGCCGTGACTATGGAAACACCATATATTTT
>NA|NA|TRBV28|TRBJ2-7
CASSARAPGAYEQYF
TGTGCCAGCAGTGCTCGGGCCCCGGGAGCCTACGAGCAGTACTTC
>NA|NA|TRBV6-5|TRBJ2-1
CASSYTAPWGNEQFF
TGTGCCAGCAGTTACACGGCTCCCTGGGGAAATGAGCAGTTCTTC
>NA|NA|TRBV11-2|TRBJ1-2
CASSLVVGHHTYTF
TGTGCCAGCAGCTTAGTAGTCGGACACCACACTTACACCTTC
>NA|NA|TRBV6-1|TRBJ2-7
CASSARTGRVAYEQYF
TGTGCCAGCAGTGCCCGGACCGGGCGCGTGGCCTACGAGCAGTACTTC
>NA|NA|TRBV28|TRBJ1-1
CASSLGGSVDTEAFF
TGTGCCAGCAGCCTGGGGGGGTCGGTAGACACTGAAGCTTTCTTT
>NA|NA|TRBV21-1|TRBJ2-3
CASSKALMREGGTDTQYF
TGTGCCAGCAGCAAAGCGCTTATGCGGGAGGGCGGCACAGATACGCAGTATTTT
>NA|TRBD2|TRBV13|TRBJ2-7
CASSTWGLAEDSYEQYF
TGTGCCAGCAGCACGTGGGGACTAGCGGAGGACTCCTACGAGCAGTACTTC
>NA|TRBD1|TRBV19|TRBJ2-7
CASSTGTGVSYEQYF
TGTGCCAGTAGTACCGGGACAGGCGTCTCCTACGAGCAGTACTTC
>NA|TRBD1|TRBV2|TRBJ2-2
CASKLDRGAGELFF
TGTGCCAGCAAATTAGACAGGGGAGCCGGGGAGCTGTTTTTT
>NA|NA|TRBV27|TRBJ2-7
CASSSLRGGYEQYF
TGTGCCAGCAGTTCCCTCAGGGGGGGTTACGAGCAGTACTTC
>NA|NA|TRBV6-5|TRBJ2-3
CASTHRTPTDTQYF
TGTGCCAGCACCCACCGTACGCCCACAGATACGCAGTATTTT
>NA|NA|TRBV5-1|TRBJ2-7
CASSRLGLAAYEQYF
TGCGCCAGCAGCAGACTAGGGTTAGCGGCCTACGAGCAGTACTTC
>NA|NA|TRBV5-4|TRBJ2-5
CASSLRRDGRAKTQYF
TGTGCCAGCAGCTTAAGGAGGGACGGCAGGGCGAAGACCCAGTACTTC
>few|TRBD1|TRBV5-3|TRBJ2-2
CARSAPFGQGEYTGELFF
TGTGCCAGAAGCGCCCCATTCGGACAGGGCGAGTACACCGGGGAGCTGTTTTTT
>NA|NA|TRBV27|TRBJ2-1
CASSFSRQVRDGNEQFF
TGTGCCAGCAGTTTCTCCCGACAGGTGCGGGACGGCAATGAGCAGTTCTTC
>NA|NA|TRBV18|TRBJ2-7
CASSYSQFLYEQYF
TGTGCCAGCTCTTATTCTCAATTTCTTTACGAGCAGTACTTC
>NA|NA|TRBV27|TRBJ2-7
CASSLSDVYEQYF
TGTGCCAGCAGTTTATCGGATGTCTACGAGCAGTACTTC
>NA|NA|TRBV5-1|TRBJ2-5
CASSLEGGAETQYF
TGCGCCAGCAGCTTGGAGGGGGGGGCAGAGACCCAGTACTTC
>NA|NA|TRBV28|TRBJ1-1
CASSLGVSLNTEAFF
TGTGCCAGCAGTTTGGGAGTGTCTCTGAACACTGAAGCTTTCTTT
>NA|NA|TRBV15|TRBJ1-1
CASQLSKQNRVAFF
TGTGCCTCCCAGCTGTCTAAGCAAAACAGGGTGGCTTTCTTT
>NA|NA|TRBV7-3|TRBJ1-1
CASSLTGHLGGEEAFF
TGTGCCAGCAGCCTAACGGGACATCTGGGAGGAGAGGAAGCTTTCTTT
>NA|TRBD1|TRBV11-3|TRBJ2-3
CASSRSGTGSSGTQYF
TGTGCCAGCAGCAGATCCGGGACAGGGTCCAGTGGTACGCAGTATTTT
>once|NA|TRBV4-1|TRBJ2-2
CASSQVESTGELFF
TGCGCCAGCAGCCAAGTTGAGTCCACCGGGGAGCTGTTTTTT
>few|NA|TRBV9|TRBJ1-5
CASSVASGNQPQHF
TGTGCCAGCAGCGTAGCGTCAGGCAATCAGCCCCAGCATTTT
>NA|TRBD1|TRBV7-9|TRBJ1-5
CASSLTGSPVGNQPQHF
TGTGCCAGCAGCTTGACAGGGTCCCCGGTCGGCAATCAGCCCCAGCATTTT
>NA|NA|TRBV18|TRBJ2-1
CASSPERTYNEQFF
TGTGCCAGCTCACCCGAGCGGACCTACAATGAGCAGTTCTTC
>NA|NA|TRBV5-5|TRBJ1-4
CASSLRQVLSATNEKLFF
TGTGCCAGCAGCTTGCGGCAGGTTCTATCTGCAACTAATGAAAAACTGTTTTTT
>NA|NA|TRBV28|TRBJ1-5
CASLSGILWGNQPQHF
TGTGCCAGCCTATCCGGGATCCTCTGGGGCAATCAGCCCCAGCATTTT
>NA|TRBD1|TRBV7-9|TRBJ1-3
CASSPGQGRGSGNTIYF
TGTGCCAGCAGCCCCGGACAGGGCAGGGGCTCTGGAAACACCATATATTTT
>NA|NA|TRBV28|TRBJ2-2
CASSLSGAQGELFF
TGTGCCAGCAGTTTATCAGGGGCGCAGGGGGAGCTGTTTTTT
>NA|TRBD1|TRBV28|TRBJ2-2
CASSLSGQGAIGELFF
TGTGCCAGCAGTTTATCGGGACAGGGGGCGATCGGGGAGCTGTTTTTT
>once|NA|TRBV9|TRBJ1-1
CASSAMGAAAFF
TGTGCCAGCAGCGCAATGGGGGCTGCCGCTTTCTTT
>NA|NA|TRBV5-1|TRBJ2-1
CASSLVASSYNEQFF
TGCGCCAGCAGCTTGGTCGCTAGCTCCTACAATGAGCAGTTCTTC
>NA|NA|TRBV18|TRBJ1-4
CASSPQLNNEKLFF
TGTGCCAGCTCACCACAGCTAAATAATGAAAAACTGTTTTTT
>few|NA|TRBV2|TRBJ1-4
CASELANEKLFF
TGTGCCAGCGAATTGGCTAATGAAAAACTGTTTTTT